Below, 5 T cell receptor beta chains from the same sample are listed, as sequenced in a study of cytomegalovirus exposure and HLA in healthy donors. Data came from immunoSEQ multiplex PCR; TCRdb stores just in-frame clones and leaves some out. This table holds about 220,000 clones, about 93% found once. Sequenced material: PBMCs. Every receptor here comes from a woman aged 18-35 years in good health and CMV-seronegative.

V is TRBV9 and J is TRBJ2-7; no reliable D call. V was clipped by 1 base and J by 3 bases, with 17 bases between them. This CDR3 is 16 amino acids long. Germline V CDR1 and CDR2: SGDLS, YYNGEE. CDR3 DNA sequence: TGTGCCAGCAGCGTACTTGCGGTCTCCCCTCTCTACGAGCAGTACTTC. The encoded protein is CASSVLAVSPLYEQYF.

The gene calls are TRBV28 and TRBJ1-6; TRBD1 might be the D (5 bases). CDR3 length equals 15 residues. Trimming stripped 3 bases from V and 2 bases from J, with 8 bases between. The germline gives CDR1 MDHEN, CDR2 SYDVKM. CDR3 coding DNA: TGTGCCAGCAGTTTCCAAGGGGCCTATAATTCACCCCTCCACTTT. It translates to CASSFQGAYNSPLHF.

V is TRBV27 and J is TRBJ1-5; no reliable D call. The germline V and J ends were trimmed by 6 bases and 2 bases, with 8 bases remaining between them. The germline gives CDR1 MNHEY, CDR2 SMNVEV (reference sequence). The CDR3 has 13 residues. In DNA, the CDR3 is TGTGCCAGCAGGTACAGCCGCAATCAGCCCCAGCATTTT. Encoded protein: CASRYSRNQPQHF.

The chain is built from TRBV7-9 and TRBJ1-2; TRBD1 matches at 9 bases. There are 16 residues in the CDR3. Germline CDR1 SEHNR, CDR2 FQNEAQ (reference sequence). V was pared by 2 bases and J by 4 bases, with 8 bases of the junction left unmatched. CDR3 sequence reads: CASSLTGGDSSYGYTF. CDR3 DNA: TGTGCCAGCAGCTTAACAGGGGGCGACTCTAGCTATGGCTACACCTTC.

The V and J genes are TRBV6-5 and TRBJ2-7, with TRBD2 matching 7 bases. CDR1 and CDR2 from the germline V gene are MNHEY and SVGAGI. The CDR3 is made up of 13 amino acids. V was clipped by 6 bases and J by 4 bases; unmatched bases: 6. The CDR3 DNA reads as TGTGCCAGCAGAGCGGGAATTTTTTACGAGCAGTACTTC. It translates to CASRAGIFYEQYF.